This TCR beta chain originates from a study of regulatory T cells in long-lasting Graves disease. Study-wide points: Few sampled subjects may have lowered accuracy. Compared with new cases, persistent Graves' patients showed reduced TCR diversity.

The ends were cut back, 2 bases at V and 7 bases at J, with 14 bases in the middle. Germline CDR1 is MNHEY and CDR2 is SVGAGI. This CDR3 spans 14 amino acids. This clonotype occurred a few times. What it recognizes is unknown. Libraries of TCR beta came from iRepertoire HTBI primers plus Arm-PCR of CDR3 regions. How the authors handled the data: Throughout the samples, researchers identified some 62 TRBV and about 15 TRBJ segments. One entry per CDR3 protein, called by TCRdb with MiXCR from the multiplex PCR reads. The V and J calls and clone size come from TCRdb's table, not from the authors' own analysis. The table records 700,000 or so distinct CDR3 sequences, approximately 31% of them present only once. Time point described: persistent/refractory GD, antithyroid drugs over 5 years with positive TRAb. RNA isolated from PBMCs was used to make the TCR library. An endocrinology department in Xi'an, China, supplied the patients.

The receptor comes from a female donor with Graves disease. The rearrangement joins TRBV6-5 to TRBJ1-2; D may be TRBD1 (5 bases). The starting material was peripheral blood mononuclear cells (PBMCs), obtained when the disease was refractory, from a patient treated with antithyroid drugs. The CDR3 loop is CASSYVGGVSGYTF. In DNA form, the CDR3 reads TGTGCCAGCAGTTACGTCGGGGGAGTGAGTGGCTACACCTTC.